These T cell receptor beta chains were read from a single sample in a study of T cell responses to AZD1222 COVID-19 vaccine. Here immunoSEQ multiplex PCR was the method, and the copy in TCRdb shows in-frame clones only, minus some. The sample gives about 160,000 clones, more than 80% of which show up once; 6.5% to 7% is in the top ten. The source was peripheral blood, collected on day 0 of AZD1222 vaccination. The receptors derive from an adult in good health. Both conserved end residues are part of each CDR3. A D gene is named only where the DNA matches it firmly. Rows may omit the clone size; those that give it use once, few, many or a size class.

clone size: NA
D gene: NA
J gene: TRBJ1-2
V gene: TRBV6-5
CDR3 DNA: TGTGCCAGCACCCAGTTCCGGGAGGGTGGCTACACCTTC
CDR3 protein: CASTQFREGGYTF

clone size: NA
D gene: NA
J gene: TRBJ2-6
V gene: TRBV18
CDR3 DNA: TGTGCCAGCTCACCGATAATCTCTGGGGCCAACGTCCTGACTTTC
CDR3 protein: CASSPIISGANVLTF

clone size: NA
D gene: NA
J gene: TRBJ2-3
V gene: TRBV7-5
CDR3 DNA: TGTGCCAGAAGCTTAGGAGGCCCTAGCGGGAGTGTGAGCACAGATACGCAGTATTTT
CDR3 protein: CARSLGGPSGSVSTDTQYF

clone size: NA
D gene: NA
J gene: TRBJ2-5
V gene: TRBV5-1
CDR3 DNA: TGCGCCAGCAGCATCCGGGACTCACAGTACTTC
CDR3 protein: CASSIRDSQYF

clone size: NA
D gene: TRBD1
J gene: TRBJ1-5
V gene: TRBV4-1
CDR3 DNA: TGCGCCAGCAGCCCTTCACAGGGGCGTAGCAATCAGCCCCAGCATTTT
CDR3 protein: CASSPSQGRSNQPQHF

clone size: NA
D gene: NA
J gene: TRBJ1-3
V gene: TRBV4-1
CDR3 DNA: TGCGCCAGCAGCCAAGATCGAGGGGATTTTGGAAACACCATATATTTT
CDR3 protein: CASSQDRGDFGNTIYF

clone size: NA
D gene: NA
J gene: TRBJ1-4
V gene: TRBV28
CDR3 DNA: TGTGCCAGCAGTTTACGGGGGCGGAGGGAAAAACTGTTTTTT
CDR3 protein: CASSLRGRREKLFF

clone size: NA
D gene: NA
J gene: TRBJ2-2
V gene: TRBV19
CDR3 DNA: TGTGCCAGTAGTTCCCAGGGGACCACCGGGGAGCTGTTTTTT
CDR3 protein: CASSSQGTTGELFF

clone size: NA
D gene: NA
J gene: TRBJ1-1
V gene: TRBV6-2/TRBV6-3
CDR3 DNA: TGTGCCAGCAGTTACCGACTGGATGACACTGAAGCTTTCTTT
CDR3 protein: CASSYRLDDTEAFF

clone size: NA
D gene: TRBD1
J gene: TRBJ1-2
V gene: TRBV27
CDR3 DNA: TGTGCCAGCAGCCCCGACAGGGGGCGATATGGCTACACCTTC
CDR3 protein: CASSPDRGRYGYTF

clone size: NA
D gene: NA
J gene: TRBJ1-2
V gene: TRBV12-5
CDR3 DNA: TGTGCTAGTGGTTTGGTAACCGCAGGGGTTGCTGGCTACACCTTC
CDR3 protein: CASGLVTAGVAGYTF

clone size: once
D gene: NA
J gene: TRBJ1-5
V gene: TRBV15
CDR3 DNA: TGTGCCACCAGCAGAGATGGGCAGTCCAAGGGGCAGCCCCAGCATTTT
CDR3 protein: CATSRDGQSKGQPQHF

clone size: NA
D gene: NA
J gene: TRBJ1-5
V gene: TRBV3-1/TRBV3-2
CDR3 DNA: TGTGCCAGCAGCCAAGGGAATCAGCCCCAGCATTTT
CDR3 protein: CASSQGNQPQHF

clone size: NA
D gene: NA
J gene: TRBJ1-1
V gene: TRBV13
CDR3 DNA: TGTGCCAGCAGCTTAGGCCTAATTCCAGGGAACACTGAAGCTTTCTTT
CDR3 protein: CASSLGLIPGNTEAFF

clone size: NA
D gene: TRBD1
J gene: TRBJ1-1
V gene: TRBV5-4
CDR3 DNA: TGTGCCAGCAGCTTACAGGGGGCGGTTAGAGAAGCTTTCTTT
CDR3 protein: CASSLQGAVREAFF

clone size: NA
D gene: NA
J gene: TRBJ1-2
V gene: TRBV12-3/TRBV12-4
CDR3 DNA: TGTGCCAGCACCCGAACCCAGGGCGGCTACACCTTC
CDR3 protein: CASTRTQGGYTF

clone size: NA
D gene: NA
J gene: TRBJ2-4
V gene: TRBV4-2
CDR3 DNA: TGTGCCAGCAGCCAGGATTTTGGGGACATTCAGTACTTC
CDR3 protein: CASSQDFGDIQYF

clone size: NA
D gene: TRBD2
J gene: TRBJ2-7
V gene: TRBV30
CDR3 DNA: TGTGCCTGGAGCGGGGGGGGACCCTACGAGCAGTACTTC
CDR3 protein: CAWSGGGPYEQYF

clone size: few
D gene: NA
J gene: TRBJ2-6
V gene: TRBV5-1
CDR3 DNA: TGCGCCAGCAGCTGGGGGAGACAGTACCCACCCTCTGGGGCCAACGTCCTGACTTTC
CDR3 protein: CASSWGRQYPPSGANVLTF

clone size: many
D gene: NA
J gene: TRBJ1-2
V gene: TRBV6-5
CDR3 DNA: TGTGCCAGCACGTTGCGGCCTAACTATGGCTACACCTTC
CDR3 protein: CASTLRPNYGYTF

clone size: NA
D gene: TRBD2
J gene: TRBJ2-7
V gene: TRBV27
CDR3 DNA: TGTGCCAGCAGCCCTACTAGCGGGGTTCGGGAGCAGTACTTC
CDR3 protein: CASSPTSGVREQYF

clone size: once
D gene: NA
J gene: TRBJ1-4
V gene: TRBV6-5
CDR3 DNA: TGTGCCAGCAGTTTTGAGGGTTTCGCAACTAATGAAAAACTGTTTTTT
CDR3 protein: CASSFEGFATNEKLFF

clone size: few
D gene: NA
J gene: TRBJ1-2
V gene: TRBV12-3/TRBV12-4
CDR3 DNA: TGTGCCAGCAGTTTAGGACAGATAAATGGCTACACCTTC
CDR3 protein: CASSLGQINGYTF